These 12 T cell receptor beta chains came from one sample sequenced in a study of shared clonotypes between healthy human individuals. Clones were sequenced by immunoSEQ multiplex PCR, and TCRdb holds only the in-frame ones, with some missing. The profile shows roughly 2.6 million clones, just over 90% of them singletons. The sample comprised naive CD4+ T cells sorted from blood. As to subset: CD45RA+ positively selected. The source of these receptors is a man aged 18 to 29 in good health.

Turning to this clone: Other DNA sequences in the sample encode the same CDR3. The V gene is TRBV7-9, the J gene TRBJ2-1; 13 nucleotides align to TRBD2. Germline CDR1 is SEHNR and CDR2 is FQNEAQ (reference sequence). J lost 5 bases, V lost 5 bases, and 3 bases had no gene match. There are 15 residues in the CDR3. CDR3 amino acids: CASSPGTSGNNEQFF. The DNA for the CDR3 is TGTGCCAGCAGCCCAGGGACTAGCGGGAACAATGAGCAGTTCTTC.

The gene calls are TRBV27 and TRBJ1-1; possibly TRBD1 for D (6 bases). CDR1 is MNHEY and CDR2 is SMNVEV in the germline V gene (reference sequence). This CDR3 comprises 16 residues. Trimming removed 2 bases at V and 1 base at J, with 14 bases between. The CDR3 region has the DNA TGTGCCAGCAGTTTACACAGGGTCCGGGCGAACACTGAAGCTTTCTTT. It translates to CASSLHRVRANTEAFF.

The CDR3 region is CASLGRGNTGELFF. CDR3 bases: TGTGCCAGCCTTGGCAGGGGGAACACCGGGGAGCTGTTTTTT. This chain connects TRBV6-1 to TRBJ2-2; a weak D match, TRBD1 (6 bases). Trimming shortened V by 8 bases and J by 1 base, and 11 bases separated the two germline ends. The length of the CDR3 is 14 residues. Germline CDR1 and CDR2: MNHNS and SASEGT.

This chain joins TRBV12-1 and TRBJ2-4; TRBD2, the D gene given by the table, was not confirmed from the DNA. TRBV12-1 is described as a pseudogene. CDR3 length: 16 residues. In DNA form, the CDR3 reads TGTGCCAGCAGCTTTGGGCTAGCGCCCGCCAAAAACATTCAGTACTTC. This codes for CASSFGLAPAKNIQYF.

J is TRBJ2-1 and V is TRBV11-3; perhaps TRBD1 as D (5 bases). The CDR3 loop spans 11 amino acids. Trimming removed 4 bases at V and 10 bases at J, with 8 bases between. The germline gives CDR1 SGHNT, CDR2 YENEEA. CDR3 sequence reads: CASSSDTEQFF. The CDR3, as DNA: TGTGCCAGCAGCTCGGACACGGAGCAGTTCTTC.

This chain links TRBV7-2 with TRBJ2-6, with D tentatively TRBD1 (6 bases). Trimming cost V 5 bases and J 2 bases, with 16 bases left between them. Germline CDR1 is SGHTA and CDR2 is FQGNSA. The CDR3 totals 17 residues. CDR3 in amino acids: CASSGSTQGTGANVLTF. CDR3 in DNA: TGTGCCAGCAGCGGATCGACACAGGGTACTGGGGCCAACGTCCTGACTTTC. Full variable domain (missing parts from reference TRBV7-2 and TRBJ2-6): GAGVSQSPSNKVTEKGKDVELRCDPISGHTALYWYRQSLGQGLEFLIYFQGNSAPDKSGLPSDRFSAERTGGSVSTLTIQRTQQEDSAVYLCASSGSTQGTGANVLTFGAGSRLTVL.

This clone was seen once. The CDR3, as DNA: TGTGCCAGCAGCTTAGATTACCTCAACAGGGTGAACACTGAAGCTTTCTTT. Amino acids: CASSLDYLNRVNTEAFF. V usage is TRBV7-2 and J usage is TRBJ1-1; D perhaps matches TRBD1 (6 bases). Germline values: CDR1 SGHTA, CDR2 FQGNSA. V was trimmed by 1 base and J by 0 bases, leaving 15 bases between them. This CDR3 is 17 amino acids long. The full variable domain, with the rest looked up from reference TRBV7-2 and TRBJ1-1, is GAGVSQSPSNKVTEKGKDVELRCDPISGHTALYWYRQSLGQGLEFLIYFQGNSAPDKSGLPSDRFSAERTGGSVSTLTIQRTQQEDSAVYLCASSLDYLNRVNTEAFFGQGTRLTVV.

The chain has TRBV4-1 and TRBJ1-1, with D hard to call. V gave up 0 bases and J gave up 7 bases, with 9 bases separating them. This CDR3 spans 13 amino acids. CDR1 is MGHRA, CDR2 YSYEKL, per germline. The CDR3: CASSQDLWLEAFF. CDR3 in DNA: TGCGCCAGCAGCCAAGATCTATGGCTTGAAGCTTTCTTT.

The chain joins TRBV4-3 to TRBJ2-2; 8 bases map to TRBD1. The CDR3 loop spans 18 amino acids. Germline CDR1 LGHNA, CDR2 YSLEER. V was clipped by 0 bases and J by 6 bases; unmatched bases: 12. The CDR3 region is CASSQDRSAGGDSGELFF. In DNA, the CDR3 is TGCGCCAGCAGCCAAGATCGTTCGGCAGGGGGCGATTCCGGGGAGCTGTTTTTT.

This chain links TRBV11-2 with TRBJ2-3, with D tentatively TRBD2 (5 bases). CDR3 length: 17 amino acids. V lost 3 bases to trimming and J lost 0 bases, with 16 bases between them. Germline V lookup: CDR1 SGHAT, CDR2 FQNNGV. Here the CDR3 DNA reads TGTGCCAGCAGCTTTTGGGCGGGTATCACTAGCACAGATACGCAGTATTTT. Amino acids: CASSFWAGITSTDTQYF.

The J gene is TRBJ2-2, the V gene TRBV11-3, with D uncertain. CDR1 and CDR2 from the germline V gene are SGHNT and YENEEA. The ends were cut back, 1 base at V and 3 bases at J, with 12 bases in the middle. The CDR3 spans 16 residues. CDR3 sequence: CASSLAPTRHTGELFF. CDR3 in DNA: TGTGCCAGCAGCTTAGCTCCAACCCGTCACACCGGGGAGCTGTTTTTT. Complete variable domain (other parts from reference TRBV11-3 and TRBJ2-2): EAGVVQSPRYKIIEKKQPVAFWCNPISGHNTLYWYLQNLGQGPELLIRYENEEAVDDSQLPKDRFSAERLKGVDSTLKIQPAELGDSAVYLCASSLAPTRHTGELFFGEGSRLTVL.

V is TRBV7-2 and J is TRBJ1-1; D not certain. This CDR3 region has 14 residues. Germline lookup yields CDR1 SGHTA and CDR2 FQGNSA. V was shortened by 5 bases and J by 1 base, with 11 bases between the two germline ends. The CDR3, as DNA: TGTGCCAGCAGCCGTCAACACGGGAACACTGAAGCTTTCTTT. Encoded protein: CASSRQHGNTEAFF.